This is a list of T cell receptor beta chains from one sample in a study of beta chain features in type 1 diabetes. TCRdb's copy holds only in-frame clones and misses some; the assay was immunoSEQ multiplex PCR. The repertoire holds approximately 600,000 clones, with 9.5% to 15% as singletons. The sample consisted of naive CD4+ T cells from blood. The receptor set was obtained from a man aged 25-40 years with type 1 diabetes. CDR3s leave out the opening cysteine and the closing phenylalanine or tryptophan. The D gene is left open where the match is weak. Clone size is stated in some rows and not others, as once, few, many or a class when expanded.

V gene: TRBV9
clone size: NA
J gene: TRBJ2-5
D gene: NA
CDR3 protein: ASSDSGLGETQY

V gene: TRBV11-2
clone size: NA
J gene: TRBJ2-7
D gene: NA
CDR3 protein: ASSLVRLSYEQY

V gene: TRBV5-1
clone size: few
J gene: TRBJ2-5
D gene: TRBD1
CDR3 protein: ASSRQGEETQY

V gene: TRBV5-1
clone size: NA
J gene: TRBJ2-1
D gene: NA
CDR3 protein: ASSPGRTYNEQF

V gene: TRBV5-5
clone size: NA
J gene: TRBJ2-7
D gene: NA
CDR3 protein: ASSPNYEQY

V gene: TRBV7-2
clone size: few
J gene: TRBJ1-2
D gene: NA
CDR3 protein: ASSPLEVGYGYT

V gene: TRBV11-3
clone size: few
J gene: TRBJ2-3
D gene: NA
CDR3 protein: ASSLEVDTQY

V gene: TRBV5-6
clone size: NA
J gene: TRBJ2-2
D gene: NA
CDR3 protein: ASSRRGSPGELF

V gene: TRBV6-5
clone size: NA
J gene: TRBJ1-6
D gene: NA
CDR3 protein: ASSYEFSPLH

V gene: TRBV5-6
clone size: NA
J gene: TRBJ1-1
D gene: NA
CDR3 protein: ASSLVSPMNTEAF

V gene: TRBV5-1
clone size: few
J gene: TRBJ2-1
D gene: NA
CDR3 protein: ASSLDAGSYNEQF

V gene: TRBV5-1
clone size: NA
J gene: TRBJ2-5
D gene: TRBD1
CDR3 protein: ASSTQGAVQETQY

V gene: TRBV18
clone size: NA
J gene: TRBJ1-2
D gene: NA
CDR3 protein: ASSPPQGTGYT

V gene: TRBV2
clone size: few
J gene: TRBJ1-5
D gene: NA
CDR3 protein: ASSAGNQPQH

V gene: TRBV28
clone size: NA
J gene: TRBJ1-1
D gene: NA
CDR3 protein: ASNSEAVEAF

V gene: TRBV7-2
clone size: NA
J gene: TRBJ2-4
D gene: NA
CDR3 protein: ASSLVWGLSGGIQY

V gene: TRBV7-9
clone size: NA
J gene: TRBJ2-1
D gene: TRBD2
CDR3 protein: ASSLEGGASSYNEQF

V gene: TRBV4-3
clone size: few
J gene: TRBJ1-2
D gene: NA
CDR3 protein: ASSPRGDYNYGYT

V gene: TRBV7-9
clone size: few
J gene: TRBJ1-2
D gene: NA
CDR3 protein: ASSLAGIYGYT

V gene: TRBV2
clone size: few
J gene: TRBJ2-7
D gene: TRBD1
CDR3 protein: ASQARGLEQY

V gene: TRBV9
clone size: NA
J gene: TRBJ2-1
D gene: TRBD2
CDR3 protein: ASSGSGGAGNEQF

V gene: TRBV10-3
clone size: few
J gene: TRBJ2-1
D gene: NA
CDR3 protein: AISDQRSSYNEQF